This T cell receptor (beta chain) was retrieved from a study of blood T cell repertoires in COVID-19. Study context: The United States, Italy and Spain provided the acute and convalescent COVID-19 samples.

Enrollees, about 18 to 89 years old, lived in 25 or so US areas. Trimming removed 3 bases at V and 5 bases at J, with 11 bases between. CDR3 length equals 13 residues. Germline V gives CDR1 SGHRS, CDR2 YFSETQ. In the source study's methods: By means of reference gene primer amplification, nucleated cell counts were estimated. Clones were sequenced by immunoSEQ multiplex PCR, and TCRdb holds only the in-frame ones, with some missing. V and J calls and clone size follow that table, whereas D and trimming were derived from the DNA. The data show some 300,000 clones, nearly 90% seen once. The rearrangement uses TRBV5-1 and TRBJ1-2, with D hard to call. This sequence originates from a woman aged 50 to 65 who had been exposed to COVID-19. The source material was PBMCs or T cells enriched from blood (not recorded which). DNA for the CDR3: TGCGCCAGCAGCTCAGAGGGCACTTATGGCTACACCTTC. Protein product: CASSSEGTYGYTF.